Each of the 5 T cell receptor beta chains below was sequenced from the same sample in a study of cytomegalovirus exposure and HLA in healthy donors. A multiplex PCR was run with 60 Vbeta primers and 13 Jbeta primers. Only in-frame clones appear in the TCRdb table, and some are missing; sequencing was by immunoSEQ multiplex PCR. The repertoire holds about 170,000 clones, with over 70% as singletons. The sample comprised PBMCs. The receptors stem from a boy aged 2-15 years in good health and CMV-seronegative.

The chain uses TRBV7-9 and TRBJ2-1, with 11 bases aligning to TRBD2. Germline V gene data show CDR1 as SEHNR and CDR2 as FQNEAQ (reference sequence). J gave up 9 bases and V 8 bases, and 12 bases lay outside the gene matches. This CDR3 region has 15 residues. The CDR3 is CASEDLAGGRGEQFF. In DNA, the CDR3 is TGTGCCAGCGAGGATCTAGCGGGAGGTAGGGGTGAGCAGTTCTTC.

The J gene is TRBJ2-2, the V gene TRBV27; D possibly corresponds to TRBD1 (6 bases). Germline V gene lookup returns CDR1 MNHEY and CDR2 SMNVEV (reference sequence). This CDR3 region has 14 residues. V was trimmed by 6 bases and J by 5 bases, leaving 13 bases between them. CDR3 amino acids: CASRRDRLTGELFF. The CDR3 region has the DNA TGTGCCAGCAGACGCGACAGGTTAACCGGGGAGCTGTTTTTT.

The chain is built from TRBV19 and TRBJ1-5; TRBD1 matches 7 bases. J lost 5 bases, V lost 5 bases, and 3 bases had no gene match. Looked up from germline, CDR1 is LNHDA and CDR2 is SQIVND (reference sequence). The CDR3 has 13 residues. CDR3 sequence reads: CASSVQGHQPQHF. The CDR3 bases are TGTGCCAGTAGTGTACAGGGGCATCAGCCCCAGCATTTT.

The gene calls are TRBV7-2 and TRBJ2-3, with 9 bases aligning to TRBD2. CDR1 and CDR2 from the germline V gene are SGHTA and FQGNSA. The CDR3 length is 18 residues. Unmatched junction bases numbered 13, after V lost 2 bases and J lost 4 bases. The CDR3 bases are TGTGCCAGCAGCTTAATTGGCGGGGGGGCCGGTGGTGCAGATACGCAGTATTTT. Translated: CASSLIGGGAGGADTQYF. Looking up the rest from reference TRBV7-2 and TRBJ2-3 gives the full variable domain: GAGVSQSPSNKVTEKGKDVELRCDPISGHTALYWYRQSLGQGLEFLIYFQGNSAPDKSGLPSDRFSAERTGGSVSTLTIQRTQQEDSAVYLCASSLIGGGAGGADTQYFGPGTRLTVL.

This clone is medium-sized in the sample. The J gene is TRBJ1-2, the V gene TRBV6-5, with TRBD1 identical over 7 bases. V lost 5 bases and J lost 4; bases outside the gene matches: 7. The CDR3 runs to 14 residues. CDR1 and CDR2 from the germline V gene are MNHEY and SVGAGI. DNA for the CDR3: TGTGCCAGCAGTGGACCCGGGACAGCCTATGGCTACACCTTC. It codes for CASSGPGTAYGYTF.